The 16 T cell receptor beta chains in this list originate from one sample, sequenced in a study of shared clonotypes between healthy human individuals. Profiling relied on immunoSEQ multiplex PCR, and the TCRdb table lists in-frame clones only, not all of them. This sample has 780,000 or so clones; approximately 72% occur once, and the top ten carry approximately 1.7%. The sequencing sample was made of memory CD4+ T cells sorted from blood. As for subset: CD45RA-negative fraction. The receptors come from a woman aged 30 to 39 in good health.

The gene calls are TRBV6-1 and TRBJ2-1; D is perhaps TRBD2 (6 bases). This CDR3 region has 13 residues. The ends were cut back, 5 bases at V and 7 bases at J, with 12 bases in the middle. The germline V gene encodes CDR1 MNHNS and CDR2 SASEGT. As DNA, the CDR3 is TGTGCCAGCAGTTGGGGGGTGGGGAATGAGCAGTTCTTC. Translating gives CASSWGVGNEQFF.

This chain connects TRBV5-1 to TRBJ2-7, with 8 nucleotides matching TRBD2. The ends lost 2 bases at V and 4 bases at J; junction bases unmatched: 11. The germline gives CDR1 SGHRS, CDR2 YFSETQ. The CDR3 has 16 amino acids. The CDR3 spells CASSLYGTSVVYEQYF. CDR3 coding DNA: TGCGCCAGCAGCTTATACGGGACTAGTGTCGTTTACGAGCAGTACTTC. Together with reference TRBV5-1 and TRBJ2-7, the CDR3 gives the full variable domain: KAGVTQTPRYLIKTRGQQVTLSCSPISGHRSVSWYQQTPGQGLQFLFEYFSETQRNKGNFPGRFSGRQFSNSRSEMNVSTLELGDSALYLCASSLYGTSVVYEQYFGPGTRLTVT.

Note on this clone: Within the sample, other DNA sequences also encode this same CDR3. The chain recombines TRBV11-2 with TRBJ1-1; a possible D gene is TRBD1 (6 bases). Trimming took off 1 base at V and 1 base at J, with 10 bases between the two ends. This CDR3 has 15 amino acids. The V gene's germline CDR1 is SGHAT and CDR2 FQNNGV. The CDR3 spells CASSLGQGRNTEAFF. The CDR3 DNA follows: TGTGCCAGCAGCTTAGGGCAGGGGAGGAACACTGAAGCTTTCTTT.

This clone has ten or more counts. The chain has TRBV5-4 and TRBJ1-4; 7 bases agree with TRBD1. This CDR3 region has 13 residues. V lost 3 bases to trimming and J lost 8 bases; unmatched junction nucleotides: 4. The germline CDR1 and CDR2 sequences are SGHNT and YYREEE (reference sequence). CDR3 DNA: TGTGCCAGCAGCTCACAGGGGAGGGAAAAACTGTTTTTT. Translation: CASSSQGREKLFF.

This clone has just one count. The gene calls are TRBV11-2 and TRBJ2-7; a weak D match, TRBD1 (6 bases). With 5 bases removed from V and 7 bases from J, the gap between germline ends came to 15 bases. Germline lookup yields CDR1 SGHAT and CDR2 FQNNGV. The CDR3 contains 13 residues. The CDR3 DNA sequence: TGTGCCAGCAGCCAACAGGGACCGGGGGAGCAGTACTTC. It yields the protein CASSQQGPGEQYF. Drawing the rest from reference TRBV11-2 and TRBJ2-7, the complete variable domain is EAGVAQSPRYKIIEKRQSVAFWCNPISGHATLYWYQQILGQGPKLLIQFQNNGVVDDSQLPKDRFSAERLKGVDSTLKIQPAKLEDSAVYLCASSQQGPGEQYFGPGTRLTVT.

This chain uses TRBV9 with TRBJ2-1; TRBD2 agrees at 14 bases. The V gene's germline CDR1 is SGDLS and CDR2 YYNGEE. With 1 base clipped from V and 8 bases from J, the junction kept 17 bases outside the gene matches. CDR3 size: 20 residues. This CDR3 is CASSVSSPGWTSGRPHEQFF. CDR3 DNA sequence: TGTGCCAGCAGCGTATCTTCCCCAGGATGGACTAGCGGGAGGCCCCATGAGCAGTTCTTC.

V usage is TRBV6-6 and J usage is TRBJ1-2; 8 nucleotides match TRBD1. V lost 3 bases and J lost 6; bases outside the gene matches: 6. The CDR3 is 14 residues long. CDR1 MNHNY and CDR2 SVGAGI come from the germline V gene (reference sequence). The CDR3 spells CASSYRQGADGYTF. In DNA, the CDR3 is TGTGCCAGCAGTTATCGTCAGGGGGCGGATGGCTACACCTTC.

This clone was seen once. The chain carries TRBV10-1 and TRBJ1-2; no clear D gene. V gave up 5 bases and J gave up 4 bases, with 20 bases separating them. Per germline, CDR1 WNHNN and CDR2 SYGVQD (reference sequence). The CDR3 is made up of 16 amino acids. CDR3 sequence reads: CASSRQESAKTYGYTF. The CDR3 nucleotides read TGCGCCAGCAGTCGGCAGGAAAGCGCAAAGACCTATGGCTACACCTTC.

The chain carries TRBV7-6 and TRBJ1-1; D ambiguous. The CDR3 has 15 amino acids. Germline CDR1 reads SGHVS; CDR2 reads FNYEAQ. V was clipped by 8 bases and J by 5 bases, with 21 bases between them. The CDR3 DNA reads as TGTGCCAGCGCCCTCATGGGAGGGCCGGGGACTGAAGCTTTCTTT. Translating gives CASALMGGPGTEAFF.

The J gene is TRBJ2-7, the V gene TRBV5-1; the match to TRBD1 covers 9 bases. Germline trimming cut 4 bases from V and 2 bases from J; bases unmatched to any gene: 7. The V gene's germline CDR1 is SGHRS and CDR2 YFSETQ. CDR3 length equals 15 residues. CDR3 bases: TGCGCCAGCAGCCGACTCGGGACAGGGCCCTACGAGCAGTACTTC. Translated, it gives CASSRLGTGPYEQYF.

This chain links TRBV2 with TRBJ2-2, with TRBD2 identical over 8 bases. The CDR3 is 15 residues long. In germline, CDR1 is SNHLY, CDR2 FYNNEI. V trimming: 6 bases; J trimming: 0 bases; junction bases outside the gene matches: 3. The CDR3 is CASSERGTNTGELFF. The CDR3 DNA follows: TGTGCCAGCAGCGAGCGGGGGACGAACACCGGGGAGCTGTTTTTT.

V is TRBV19 and J is TRBJ1-4; D is unclear. Germline V gene sequence: CDR1 LNHDA, CDR2 SQIVND (reference sequence). The CDR3 extends over 14 amino acids. V lost 6 bases and J 7 bases, leaving 15 bases between the germline ends. CDR3 amino acids: CASSLVGTAEKLFF. DNA of the CDR3: TGTGCCAGTAGCTTGGTGGGCACGGCTGAAAAACTGTTTTTT.

This chain links TRBV6-5 with TRBJ2-7, with TRBD1 matching over 8 bases. Germline-derived CDR1 and CDR2 are MNHEY and SVGAGI. Trimming removed 5 bases from V and 7 bases from J; junction bases left unmatched: 13. CDR3 length equals 15 residues. CDR3: CASSRRDTGGREQYF. The CDR3 DNA sequence: TGTGCCAGCAGTCGCAGGGACACAGGGGGTAGGGAGCAGTACTTC.

J is TRBJ2-2 and V is TRBV2; 7 bases are a match to TRBD1. In germline, CDR1 is SNHLY, CDR2 FYNNEI. The CDR3 extends over 17 amino acids. V dropped 8 bases and J dropped 1; count of bases not matched to a gene: 13. In DNA form, the CDR3 reads TGTGCCAGCGTGCTGGATTCCGGGACAGTGAACACCGGGGAGCTGTTTTTT. Its protein product is CASVLDSGTVNTGELFF.

The V and J genes are TRBV10-3 and TRBJ2-7; 8 bases are a match to TRBD1. The V segment lost 6 bases and the J segment 7 bases; nucleotides outside the gene matches: 14. From germline, CDR1 is ENHRY and CDR2 SYGVKD. This CDR3 region has 15 residues. CDR3 DNA: TGTGCCATCAGCATGACAGACAGGGGAAAGGTTGAGCAGTACTTC. This gives the protein CAISMTDRGKVEQYF.

The V call is TRBV9, the J call TRBJ2-7; weak D call: TRBD2 (5 bases). Looked up from germline, CDR1 is SGDLS and CDR2 is YYNGEE. There are 12 residues in the CDR3. Trimming took off 3 bases at V and 7 bases at J, with 11 bases between the two ends. The CDR3 coding sequence is TGTGCCAGCAGCGCCGTCGGGGAGGAGCAGTACTTC. This gives the protein CASSAVGEEQYF. The whole variable domain, remainder taken from reference TRBV9 and TRBJ2-7, is DSGVTQTPKHLITATGQRVTLRCSPRSGDLSVYWYQQSLDQGLQFLIQYYNGEERAKGNILERFSAQQFPDLHSELNLSSLELGDSALYFCASSAVGEEQYFGPGTRLTVT.